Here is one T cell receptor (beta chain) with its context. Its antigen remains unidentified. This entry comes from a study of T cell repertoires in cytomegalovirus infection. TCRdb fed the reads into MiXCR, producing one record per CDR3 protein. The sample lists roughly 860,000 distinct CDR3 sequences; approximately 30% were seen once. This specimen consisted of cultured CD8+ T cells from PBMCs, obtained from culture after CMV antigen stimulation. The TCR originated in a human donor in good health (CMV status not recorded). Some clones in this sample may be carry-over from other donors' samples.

Here the CDR3 DNA reads TGTGCCAGCAGCTCTTTAGGGGACTCACCCTGGGGGGACACTGAAGCTTTCTTT. Encoded protein: CASSSLGDSPWGDTEAFF. This chain links TRBV7-9 with TRBJ1-1; a weak D match, TRBD1 (5 bases). The germline gives CDR1 SEHNR, CDR2 FQNEAQ (reference sequence). V lost 4 bases, J lost 3 bases, and 24 bases lay in between. The CDR3 extends over 18 amino acids.